The sequence of this T cell receptor beta chain was determined in a study of blood T cell repertoires in COVID-19. The CDR3 has 13 residues. Germline CDR1 SNHLY, CDR2 FYNNEI. With 7 bases removed from V and 0 bases from J, the gap between germline ends came to 9 bases. This clone was counted between two and nine times. Here immunoSEQ multiplex PCR was the method, and the copy in TCRdb shows in-frame clones only, minus some. The table records about 500,000 clones, about 89% of them present only once. This rearrangement joins TRBV2 to TRBJ1-1; no clear D. Sequences were obtained from peripheral blood. This TCR came from a woman aged 45-65 years with COVID-19, enrolled during active disease. This CDR3 is CASNAGLNTEAFF. The CDR3 DNA is TGTGCCAGCAATGCGGGCTTGAACACTGAAGCTTTCTTT.